The 22 T cell receptor beta chains below all came from one sample that was sequenced in a study of cytomegalovirus exposure and HLA in healthy donors. Researchers ran the PCR with 60 Vbeta and 13 Jbeta primers. The method was immunoSEQ multiplex PCR; TCRdb's version includes in-frame clones alone and lacks a portion of them. This table holds about 140,000 clones, roughly 80% found once. Sequences were obtained from PBMCs. These receptors all stem from a female donor in good health and CMV-seronegative.

In DNA, the CDR3 is TGTGCCAGCAGCCGAGACTATAGCTCCTACAATGAGCAGTTCTTC. Its translation: CASSRDYSSYNEQFF. The J gene is TRBJ2-1, the V gene TRBV7-9, with a weak D call TRBD2 (5 bases). The CDR3 is 15 amino acids. Trimming took 5 bases from V and 0 from J, leaving 11 bases between them. CDR1 and CDR2 from the germline V gene are SEHNR and FQNEAQ (reference sequence). Full variable domain (outside the CDR3, taken from reference TRBV7-9 and TRBJ2-1): DTGVSQNPRHKITKRGQNVTFRCDPISEHNRLYWYRQTLGQGPEFLTYFQNEAQLEKSRLLSDRFSAERPKGSFSTLEIQRTEQGDSAMYLCASSRDYSSYNEQFFGPGTRLTVL.

In its sample, this clone was seen once. The chain has TRBV27 and TRBJ2-2, with 12 bases aligning to TRBD2. The CDR3 totals 15 residues. V lost 6 bases, J lost 4 bases, and 3 bases stayed unmatched. Germline CDR1 and CDR2: MNHEY and SMNVEV (reference sequence). In nucleotides, the CDR3 is TGTGCCAGCAGGCCGGGACTAGCGGGCACCGGGGAGCTGTTTTTT. Its translation: CASRPGLAGTGELFF.

The rearrangement joins TRBV6-6 to TRBJ2-1; possibly TRBD1 for D (7 bases). V was pared by 2 bases and J by 5 bases, with 16 bases between. The CDR3 spans 16 residues. The germline CDR1 and CDR2 sequences are MNHNY and SVGAGI (reference sequence). This chain's CDR3 is CASSYPGQAGNNEQFF. The CDR3, as DNA: TGTGCCAGCAGTTACCCCGGACAGGCGGGGAACAATGAGCAGTTCTTC.

The chain recombines TRBV28 with TRBJ1-5, with 11 positions matching TRBD1. The CDR3 is 14 residues long. Per germline, CDR1 MDHEN and CDR2 SYDVKM. J lost 6 bases, V lost 9 bases, and 7 bases had no gene match. CDR3 sequence (DNA): TGTGCCAGTTTATCGGGACAGGGGGGTCAGCCCCAGCATTTT. It codes for CASLSGQGGQPQHF.

The chain is built from TRBV28 and TRBJ2-7; D is unresolved. The CDR3 runs to 12 residues. Germline V gene lookup returns CDR1 MDHEN and CDR2 SYDVKM. V was shortened by 6 bases and J by 2 bases, with 8 bases between the two germline ends. CDR3 residues: CASRSRTYEQYF. The CDR3 DNA is TGTGCCAGCAGGAGTCGAACCTACGAGCAGTACTTC.

The rearrangement uses TRBV10-1 and TRBJ2-3, with 11 bases aligning to TRBD2. The CDR3 is 16 residues long. Per germline, CDR1 WNHNN and CDR2 SYGVQD (reference sequence). J gave up 7 bases and V 0 bases, and 6 bases lay outside the gene matches. CDR3 sequence (DNA): TGCGCCAGCAGTGAGTCTAGCGGGAGGGCCGAGTATACGCAGTATTTT. It specifies CASSESSGRAEYTQYF.

The chain joins TRBV5-1 to TRBJ2-1; the match to TRBD2 covers 8 bases. The CDR3 covers 14 residues. Germline V CDR1 and CDR2: SGHRS, YFSETQ. Trimming removed 4 bases from V and 7 bases from J; junction bases left unmatched: 7. The CDR3 nucleotides read TGCGCCAGCAGCCTCACTAGCGGTGGGAATGAGCAGTTCTTC. Encoded protein: CASSLTSGGNEQFF.

The chain is built from TRBV28 and TRBJ2-7; a possible D gene is TRBD2 (7 bases). The germline gives CDR1 MDHEN, CDR2 SYDVKM. The CDR3 runs to 15 residues. Trimming left V 5 bases short and J 5 bases short, with 19 bases between. The CDR3 nucleotides read TGTGCCAGCAGTACCCCCGGGGGGCGGATCGACGAGCAGTACTTC. Translation: CASSTPGGRIDEQYF.

The chain combines TRBV28 with TRBJ1-4, with 9 bases that match TRBD1. J gave up 8 bases and V 8 bases, and 6 bases lay outside the gene matches. The CDR3 contains 13 residues. CDR1 MDHEN and CDR2 SYDVKM come from the germline V gene. In DNA form, the CDR3 reads TGTGCCAGCGCCACAGGGGGCTCGGAAAAACTGTTTTTT. Amino acids: CASATGGSEKLFF.

The chain recombines TRBV5-6 with TRBJ2-5; TRBD1 matches at 7 bases. Germline trimming cut 4 bases from V and 4 bases from J; bases unmatched to any gene: 7. This CDR3 is 14 amino acids long. CDR1 SGHDT and CDR2 YYEEEE come from the germline V gene. DNA of the CDR3: TGTGCCAGCAGCACCGGGACAGTTCGAGAGACCCAGTACTTC. Its translation: CASSTGTVRETQYF.

Concerning this clone itself: A read error may account for a junction end that differs from germline. The CDR3 coding sequence is TGCGCCAGCAGGTTGGACAGGGCTGGAAACACCATATATTTT. Its protein is CASRLDRAGNTIYF. This chain joins TRBV5-1 and TRBJ1-3; 8 nucleotides line up with TRBD1. Per germline, CDR1 SGHRS and CDR2 YFSETQ. CDR3 length: 14 amino acids.

This chain uses TRBV2 with TRBJ2-7; 11 bases line up with TRBD1. Looked up from germline, CDR1 is SNHLY and CDR2 is FYNNEI. Germline trimming cut 8 bases from V and 2 bases from J; bases unmatched to any gene: 5. The CDR3 sequence is 14 residues long. The CDR3 is CASAGQGDAYEQYF. In DNA form, the CDR3 reads TGTGCCAGCGCGGGACAGGGGGACGCCTACGAGCAGTACTTC.

The chain carries TRBV6-5 and TRBJ1-1; 7 bases agree with TRBD1. The CDR3 length is 14 residues. Germline CDR1 MNHEY, CDR2 SVGAGI. V shed 4 bases, J shed 3 bases, and the junction held 5 bases outside the gene matches. The CDR3 DNA sequence: TGTGCCAGCAGTTTCACAGGGGCGGACACTGAAGCTTTCTTT. Protein product: CASSFTGADTEAFF.

This clone occurred once. This rearrangement joins TRBV7-9 to TRBJ2-7; D might be TRBD2 (5 bases). Germline lookup yields CDR1 SEHNR and CDR2 FQNEAQ (reference sequence). V lost 5 bases, J lost 2 bases, and 13 bases lay in between. The CDR3 spans 14 residues. The CDR3 nucleotides read TGTGCCAGCAGCGAGGGTAGGGTTCCCTACGAGCAGTACTTC. Translation: CASSEGRVPYEQYF.

The rearrangement joins TRBV6-1 to TRBJ2-5; D is perhaps TRBD1 (5 bases). V was pared by 5 bases and J by 7 bases, with 17 bases between. CDR1 and CDR2 from the germline V gene are MNHNS and SASEGT. The CDR3 consists of 14 residues. DNA for the CDR3: TGTGCCAGCAGTCAAAAGGGCAGGGATAGGACCCAGTACTTC. Protein: CASSQKGRDRTQYF.

The J gene is TRBJ1-3, the V gene TRBV5-1; tentatively, D is TRBD1 (5 bases). Germline loops: CDR1 SGHRS, CDR2 YFSETQ. The CDR3 totals 15 residues. Trimming took 2 bases from V and 0 from J, leaving 9 bases between them. DNA of the CDR3: TGCGCCAGCAGCTTAGACAGAAGCTCTGGAAACACCATATATTTT. This codes for CASSLDRSSGNTIYF.

This clone was seen a handful of times. The V and J genes are TRBV5-4 and TRBJ2-3; D may be TRBD1 (8 bases). Germline V gene data show CDR1 as SGHNT and CDR2 as YYREEE (reference sequence). V was pared by 0 bases and J by 2 bases, with 19 bases between. CDR3 length: 18 residues. In DNA form, the CDR3 reads TGTGCCAGCAGCTTGGTGGCAGGGGGCGGGAGACACACAGATACGCAGTATTTT. The encoded protein is CASSLVAGGGRHTDTQYF.

V is TRBV6-1 and J is TRBJ1-5; 8 bases are shared with TRBD1. The CDR3 is made up of 13 amino acids. Per the germline V gene, CDR1 is MNHNS and CDR2 is SASEGT. V shed 7 bases, J shed 7 bases, and the junction held 6 bases outside the gene matches. The CDR3 protein is CASKTGAGQPQHF. CDR3 DNA: TGTGCCAGCAAGACAGGGGCTGGACAGCCCCAGCATTTT.

V usage is TRBV6-6 and J usage is TRBJ1-1; D is undetermined. Deletions cut 3 bases from V and 4 bases from J, with 12 bases between. This CDR3 region has 14 residues. Germline-derived CDR1 and CDR2 are MNHNY and SVGAGI (reference sequence). Here the CDR3 DNA reads TGTGCCAGCAGTTATATGCCGGCGGGCACTGAAGCTTTCTTT. Its protein is CASSYMPAGTEAFF.

CDR3 bases: TGCAGCGTTGAACTTTCGGGTACCTACGAGCAGTACTTC. Translation gives CSVELSGTYEQYF. This chain joins TRBV29-1 and TRBJ2-7, with D unresolved. This CDR3 comprises 13 residues. V was cut by 2 bases and J by 2 bases, with 10 bases left in between. Germline V gene data show CDR1 as SQVTM and CDR2 as ANQGSEA.

The chain couples TRBV28 to TRBJ1-3, with unresolved D. Per germline, CDR1 MDHEN and CDR2 SYDVKM. The CDR3 length is 17 residues. The V and J ends lost 5 bases and 0 bases respectively, with 17 bases between them. In nucleotides, the CDR3 is TGTGCCAGCAGTACGTTCCGGGGTCCCTTCTCTGGAAACACCATATATTTT. Translated: CASSTFRGPFSGNTIYF.

The V gene is TRBV7-9, the J gene TRBJ2-3, with TRBD2 identical over 14 bases. Germline CDR1 SEHNR, CDR2 FQNEAQ (reference sequence). J was trimmed by 1 base and V by 3 bases; bases with no gene match: 6. This CDR3 contains 18 residues. The CDR3, as DNA: TGTGCCAGCAGCTTGGGACTAGCGGGAGAGTGGGGCACAGATACGCAGTATTTT. It translates to CASSLGLAGEWGTDTQYF.